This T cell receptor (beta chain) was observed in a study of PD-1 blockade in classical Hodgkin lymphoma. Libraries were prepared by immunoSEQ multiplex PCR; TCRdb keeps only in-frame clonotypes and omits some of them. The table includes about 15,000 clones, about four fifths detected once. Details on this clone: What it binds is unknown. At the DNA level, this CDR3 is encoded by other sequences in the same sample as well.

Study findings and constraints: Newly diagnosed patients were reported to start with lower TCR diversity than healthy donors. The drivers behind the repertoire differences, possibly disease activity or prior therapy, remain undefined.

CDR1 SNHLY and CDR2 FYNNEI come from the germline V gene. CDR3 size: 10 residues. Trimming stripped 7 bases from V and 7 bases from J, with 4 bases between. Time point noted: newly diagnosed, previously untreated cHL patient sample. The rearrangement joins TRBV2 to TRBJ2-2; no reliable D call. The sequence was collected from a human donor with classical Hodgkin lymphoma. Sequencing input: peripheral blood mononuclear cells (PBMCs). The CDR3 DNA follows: TGTGCCAGCAAAAGCGGGGAGCTGTTTTTT. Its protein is CASKSGELFF.